Here is one T cell receptor (beta chain) with its context. Its antigen is currently unknown. This sample is part of a study of T-cell memory formation after mild COVID-19. Study results and limitations: Clones from the second wave (peaking day 37) had unconfirmed SARS-CoV-2 specificity. The finding that pre-infection memory included some responding clones suggested that cross-reactive memory joined. Mostly located in CM and EM were contracting CD4+ clones, with contracting CD8+ clones located in EMRA.

Constant-segment primers served in 5'RACE that generated TCR alpha and TCR beta cDNA libraries bearing sample barcodes and UMIs. TCRdb re-analysed the 5' RACE reads in MiXCR, keeping a single row per CDR3 protein. This sample has 180,000 or so distinct CDR3 sequences; roughly 12% occur once, and the top ten carry approximately 3.8%. Germline V gene lookup returns CDR1 SGHTA and CDR2 FQGTGA. Deletions cut 5 bases from V and 7 bases from J, with 9 bases between. The CDR3 consists of 13 residues. The receptor comes from a man aged 18 to 30 who had mild COVID-19 (a few samples of this study predate the infection). Cell type and time point are not known. Sample: PBMCs or a T cell subset sorted from them (not recorded which). The chain joins TRBV7-3 to TRBJ1-6; D is unclear. The CDR3 sequence: CASSRALNSPLHF. CDR3 bases: TGTGCCAGCAGCCGGGCCCTGAATTCACCCCTCCACTTT.